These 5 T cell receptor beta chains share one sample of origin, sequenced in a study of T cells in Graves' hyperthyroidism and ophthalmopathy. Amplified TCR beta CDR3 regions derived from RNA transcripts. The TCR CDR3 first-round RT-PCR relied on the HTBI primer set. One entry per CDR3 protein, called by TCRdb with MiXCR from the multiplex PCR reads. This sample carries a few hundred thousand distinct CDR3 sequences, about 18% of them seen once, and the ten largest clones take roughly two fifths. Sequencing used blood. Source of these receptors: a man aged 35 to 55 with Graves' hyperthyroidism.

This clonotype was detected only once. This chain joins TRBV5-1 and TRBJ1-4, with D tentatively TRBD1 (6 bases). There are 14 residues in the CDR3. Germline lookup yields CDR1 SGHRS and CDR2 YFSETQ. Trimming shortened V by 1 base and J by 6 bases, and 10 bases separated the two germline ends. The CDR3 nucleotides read TGCGCCAGCAGCTTGAGGGGGGAGGATGAAAAACTGTTTTTT. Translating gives CASSLRGEDEKLFF.

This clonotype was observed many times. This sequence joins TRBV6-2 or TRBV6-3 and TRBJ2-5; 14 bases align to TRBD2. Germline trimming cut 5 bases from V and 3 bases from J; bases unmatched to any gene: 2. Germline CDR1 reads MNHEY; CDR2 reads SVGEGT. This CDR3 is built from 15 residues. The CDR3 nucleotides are TGTGCCAGCAGTACGGGACTAGCGGGGGAAGAGACCCAGTACTTC. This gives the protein CASSTGLAGEETQYF.

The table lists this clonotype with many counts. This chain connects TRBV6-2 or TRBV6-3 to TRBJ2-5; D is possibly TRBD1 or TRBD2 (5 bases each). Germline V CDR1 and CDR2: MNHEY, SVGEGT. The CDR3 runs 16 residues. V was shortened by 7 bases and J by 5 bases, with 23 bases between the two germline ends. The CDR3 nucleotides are TGTGCCAGCATCGCCCTCACGGGACGGCGGAGGGAGACCCAGTACTTC. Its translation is CASIALTGRRRETQYF.

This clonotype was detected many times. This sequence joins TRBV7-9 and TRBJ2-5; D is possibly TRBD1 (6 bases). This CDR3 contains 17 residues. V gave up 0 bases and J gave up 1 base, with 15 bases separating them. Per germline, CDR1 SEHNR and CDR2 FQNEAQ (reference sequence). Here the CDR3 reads CASSLARDRTLQETQYF. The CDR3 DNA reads TGTGCCAGCAGCTTAGCGCGAGACAGGACACTCCAAGAGACCCAGTACTTC.

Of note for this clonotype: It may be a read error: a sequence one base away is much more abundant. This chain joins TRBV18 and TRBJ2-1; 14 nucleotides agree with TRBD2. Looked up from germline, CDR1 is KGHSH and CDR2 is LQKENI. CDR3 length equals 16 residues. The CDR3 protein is CVSSPPGTSGGNEQFF. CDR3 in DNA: TGTGTCAGCTCACCACCCGGGACTAGCGGGGGTAATGAGCAGTTCTTC.